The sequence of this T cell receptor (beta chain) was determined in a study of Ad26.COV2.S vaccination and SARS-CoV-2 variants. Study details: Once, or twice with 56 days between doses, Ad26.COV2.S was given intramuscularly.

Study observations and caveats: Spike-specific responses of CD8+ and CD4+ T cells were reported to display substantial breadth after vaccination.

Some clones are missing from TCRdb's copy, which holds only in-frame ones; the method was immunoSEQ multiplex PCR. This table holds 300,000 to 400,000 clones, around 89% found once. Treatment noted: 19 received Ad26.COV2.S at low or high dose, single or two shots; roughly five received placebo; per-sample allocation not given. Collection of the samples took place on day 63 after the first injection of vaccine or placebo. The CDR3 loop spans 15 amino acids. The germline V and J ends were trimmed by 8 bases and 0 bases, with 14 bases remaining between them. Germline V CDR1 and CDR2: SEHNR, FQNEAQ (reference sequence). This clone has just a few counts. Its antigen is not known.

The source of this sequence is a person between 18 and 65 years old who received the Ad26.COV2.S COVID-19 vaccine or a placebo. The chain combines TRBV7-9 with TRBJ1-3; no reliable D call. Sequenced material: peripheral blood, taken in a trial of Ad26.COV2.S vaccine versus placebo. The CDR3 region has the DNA TGTGCCAGCGGAAAGGACGTCCTCTCTGGAAACACCATATATTTT. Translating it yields CASGKDVLSGNTIYF.